This is a list of T cell receptor beta chains from one sample in a study of shared clonotypes between healthy human individuals. TCRdb's copy holds only in-frame clones and misses some; the assay was immunoSEQ multiplex PCR. The sample includes about 380,000 clones, roughly 96% of them seen just once. Material for sequencing was memory CD8+ T cells sorted from blood. These receptors were collected from a man younger than 40 in good health. Both conserved end residues are part of each CDR3. The D gene is left open where the match is weak. Not every row has a clone size; where given, it reads once, few, many or a size class.

>.|TRBJ1-2|TRBV6-1|.
TGTGCCAGCAGTCGACACCTAGAGGGTAACTATGGCTACACCTTC
CASSRHLEGNYGYTF
>.|TRBJ2-1|TRBV5-1|.
TGCGCCAGCAGTTACGACAGCTACAATGAGCAGTTCTTC
CASSYDSYNEQFF
>.|TRBJ2-7|TRBV5-1|TRBD2
TGCGCCAGCAGCTTGATGGGAGGGTACTCCTACGAGCAGTACTTC
CASSLMGGYSYEQYF
>.|TRBJ1-2|TRBV6-5|TRBD1
TGTGCCAGCAGCTCCACAGGGACAGCTGGCTACACCTTC
CASSSTGTAGYTF
>few|TRBJ2-7|TRBV5-4|.
TGTGCCAGCAGCTTGGCGGGGGCCACCTACGAGCAGTACTTC
CASSLAGATYEQYF
>.|TRBJ1-1|TRBV2|.
TGTGCCAGCAGTGAGGCAAGGTTTGAAGCTTTCTTT
CASSEARFEAFF
>once|TRBJ2-7|TRBV10-2|TRBD1
TGCGCCAGCGGACAGGGGGTCGGTTCCTACGAGCAGTACTTC
CASGQGVGSYEQYF
>.|TRBJ1-5|TRBV15|TRBD1
TGTGCCACCAGCAGAGGACGCAGGGGGCTTCTGAGCAATCAGCCCCAGCATTTT
CATSRGRRGLLSNQPQHF
>.|TRBJ1-1|TRBV6-5|TRBD1
TGTGCCAGCAGTTACAGGGCAGGGGGCTTTACTGAAGCTTTCTTT
CASSYRAGGFTEAFF
>.|TRBJ2-1|TRBV4-2|TRBD2
TGTGCCAGCAGCCAGGGGGGACTAGCGGACAATGAGCAGTTCTTC
CASSQGGLADNEQFF
>once|TRBJ1-4|TRBV28|.
TGTGCCAGCAGTTTAAAGGACCTTAGCGAAAAACTGTTTTTT
CASSLKDLSEKLFF
>.|TRBJ2-1|TRBV5-6|TRBD2
TGTGCCAGCCATAGTAGCGGGATCCATGAGCAGTTCTTC
CASHSSGIHEQFF
>once|TRBJ2-7|TRBV10-3|TRBD2
TGTGCCATCAAGCCTAGCGGGGCAACCTACGAGCAGTACTTC
CAIKPSGATYEQYF
>.|TRBJ1-5|TRBV28|TRBD1
TGTGCCAGCAGCCGGACAGGGCTCGGCAATCAGCCCCAGCATTTT
CASSRTGLGNQPQHF
>.|TRBJ2-2|TRBV5-1|TRBD2
TGCGCCAGCAGCTACCGACTAGCTAACACCGGGGAGCTGTTTTTT
CASSYRLANTGELFF
>.|TRBJ2-1|TRBV30|TRBD2
TGTGCCTGGAGTGTTGGGACTAGCGATGAGCAGTTCTTC
CAWSVGTSDEQFF
>.|TRBJ2-1|TRBV5-1|TRBD2
TGCGCCAGCGACAGACCTACTGAGACAGCCCTGAGGACTAGCGGGAGTTACAATGAGCAGTTCTTC
CASDRPTETALRTSGSYNEQFF
>once|TRBJ1-2|TRBV19|TRBD1
TGTGCCAGTAGTATAGTCGACAGGGGCGGCTACACCTTC
CASSIVDRGGYTF
>.|TRBJ2-7|TRBV19|.
TGTGCCAGTAGTCCCCCAGGCCGCTACGAGCAGTACTTC
CASSPPGRYEQYF
>.|TRBJ2-7|TRBV7-7|TRBD1
TGTGCTAGCAGCTCAGGGGGCGAGCAGTACTTC
CASSSGGEQYF
>.|TRBJ2-7|TRBV6-5|.
TGTGCCAGCGGTCCCCCGACTAGTAGTCGGTACTTC
CASGPPTSSRYF
>.|TRBJ1-1|TRBV18|.
TGTGCCAGCTCACCATCTCTCATGAACACTGAAGCTTTCTTT
CASSPSLMNTEAFF
>.|TRBJ2-1|TRBV7-9|TRBD1
TGTGCCAGCAGTTCCACAGGGGTACCCTACAATGAGCAGTTCTTC
CASSSTGVPYNEQFF